Described below is a single T cell receptor beta chain sequence and its context. As yet, its antigen is unknown. This record comes from a study of OX40 agonist ivuxolimab in advanced cancers. Whole-study results and caveats: Researchers report that CD8+ T cells had, on average, more expanded clones than CD4+. People who partly responded at 0.1-3.0 mg/kg had some of the least clonal expansion seen.

This CDR3 region has 16 residues. Germline V CDR1 and CDR2: WSHSY, SAAADI. Trimming removed 2 bases from V and 3 bases from J, with 16 bases in between. Here immunoSEQ multiplex PCR was the method, and the copy in TCRdb shows in-frame clones only, minus some. The profile covers around 50,000 clones, with 70% to 90% appearing a single time and 0.55% to 0.65% taken by the ten largest. The material sequenced was CD4+ or CD8+ T cells sorted from blood, taken in a trial of the OX40 agonist ivuxolimab. The TCR comes from an adult with an advanced solid tumor such as melanoma, head and neck, liver or kidney cancer. The chain links TRBV10-2 to TRBJ1-2; no firm D call. CDR3 amino acids: CASSEPPSGNYYGYTF. Written as DNA, the CDR3 is TGCGCCAGCAGTGAGCCTCCTTCAGGAAACTACTATGGCTACACCTTC.